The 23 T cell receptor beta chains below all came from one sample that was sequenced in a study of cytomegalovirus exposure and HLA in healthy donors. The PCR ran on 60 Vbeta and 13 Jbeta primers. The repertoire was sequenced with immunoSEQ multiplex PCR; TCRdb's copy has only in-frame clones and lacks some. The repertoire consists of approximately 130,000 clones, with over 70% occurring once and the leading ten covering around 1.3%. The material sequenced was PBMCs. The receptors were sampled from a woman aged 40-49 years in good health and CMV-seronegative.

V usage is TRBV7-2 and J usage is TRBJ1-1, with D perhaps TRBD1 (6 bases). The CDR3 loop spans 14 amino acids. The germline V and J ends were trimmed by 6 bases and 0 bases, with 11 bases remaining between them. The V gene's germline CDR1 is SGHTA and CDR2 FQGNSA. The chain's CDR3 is CASRKGQLNTEAFF. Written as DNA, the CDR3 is TGTGCCAGCAGAAAAGGACAGTTGAACACTGAAGCTTTCTTT.

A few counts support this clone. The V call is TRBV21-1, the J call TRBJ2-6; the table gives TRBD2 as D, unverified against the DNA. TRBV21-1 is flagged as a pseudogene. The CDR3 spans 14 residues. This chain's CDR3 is CASSTCSGANVLTF. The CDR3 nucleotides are TGTGCCAGCAGCACTTGCTCTGGGGCCAACGTCCTGACTTTC.

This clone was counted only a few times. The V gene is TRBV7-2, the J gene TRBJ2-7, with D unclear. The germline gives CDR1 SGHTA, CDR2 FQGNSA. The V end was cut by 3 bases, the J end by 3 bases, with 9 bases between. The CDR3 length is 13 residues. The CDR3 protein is CASSFISVYEQYF. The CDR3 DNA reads TGTGCCAGCAGCTTTATCAGCGTCTACGAGCAGTACTTC.

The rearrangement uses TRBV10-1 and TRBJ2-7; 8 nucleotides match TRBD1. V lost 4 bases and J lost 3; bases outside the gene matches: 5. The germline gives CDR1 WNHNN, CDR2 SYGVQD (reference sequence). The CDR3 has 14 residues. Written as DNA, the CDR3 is TGCGCCAGCAGTGGGTCAGGGGGCCTCTACGAGCAGTACTTC. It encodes CASSGSGGLYEQYF.

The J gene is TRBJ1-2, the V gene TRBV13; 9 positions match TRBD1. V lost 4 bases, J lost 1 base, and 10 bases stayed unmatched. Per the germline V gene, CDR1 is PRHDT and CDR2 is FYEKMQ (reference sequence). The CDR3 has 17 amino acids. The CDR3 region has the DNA TGTGCCAGCAGCTGGGGACAGGGATCCAGCTTTAACTATGGCTACACCTTC. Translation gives CASSWGQGSSFNYGYTF. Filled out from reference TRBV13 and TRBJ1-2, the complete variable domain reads AAGVIQSPRHLIKEKRETATLKCYPIPRHDTVYWYQQGPGQDPQFLISFYEKMQSDKGSIPDRFSAQQFSDYHSELNMSSLELGDSALYFCASSWGQGSSFNYGYTFGSGTRLTVV.

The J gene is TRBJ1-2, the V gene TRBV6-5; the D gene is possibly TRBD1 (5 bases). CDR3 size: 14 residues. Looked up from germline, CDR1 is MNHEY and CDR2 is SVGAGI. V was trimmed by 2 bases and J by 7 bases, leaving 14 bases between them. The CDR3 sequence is CASSYTGGACGYTF. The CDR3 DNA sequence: TGTGCCAGCAGTTACACCGGAGGGGCATGTGGCTACACCTTC.

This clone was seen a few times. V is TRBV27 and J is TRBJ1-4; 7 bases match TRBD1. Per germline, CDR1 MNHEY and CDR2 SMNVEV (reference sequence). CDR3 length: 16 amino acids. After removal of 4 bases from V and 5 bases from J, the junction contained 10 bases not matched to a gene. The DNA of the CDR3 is TGTGCCAGCAGTTCAGGGTGGGGACAGAGCAATGAAAAACTGTTTTTT. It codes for CASSSGWGQSNEKLFF.

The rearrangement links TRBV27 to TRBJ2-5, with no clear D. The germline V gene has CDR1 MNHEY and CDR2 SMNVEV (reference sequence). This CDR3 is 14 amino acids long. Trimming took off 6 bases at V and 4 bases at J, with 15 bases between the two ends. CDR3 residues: CASSIRSHTETQYF. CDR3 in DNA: TGTGCCAGCAGCATTCGGAGTCACACAGAGACCCAGTACTTC.

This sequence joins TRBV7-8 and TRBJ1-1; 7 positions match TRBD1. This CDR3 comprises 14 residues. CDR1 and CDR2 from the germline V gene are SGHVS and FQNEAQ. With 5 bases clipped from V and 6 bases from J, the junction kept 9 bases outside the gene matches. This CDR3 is CASSQTGSRPEAFF. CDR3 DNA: TGTGCCAGCAGCCAGACAGGGTCAAGGCCTGAAGCTTTCTTT.

CDR3 sequence (DNA): TGTGCCAGCAGCTTGTCCGACAGGGGTGAAGCTTTCTTT. It encodes CASSLSDRGEAFF. This rearrangement joins TRBV5-4 to TRBJ1-1, with TRBD1 identical over 8 bases. The CDR3 is made up of 13 amino acids. Per the germline V gene, CDR1 is SGHNT and CDR2 is YYREEE (reference sequence). V lost 1 base and J lost 7; bases outside the gene matches: 3.

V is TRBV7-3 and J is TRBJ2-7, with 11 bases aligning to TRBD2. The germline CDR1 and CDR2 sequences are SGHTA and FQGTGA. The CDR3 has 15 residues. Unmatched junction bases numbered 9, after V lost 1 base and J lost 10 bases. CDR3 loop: CASSLRGGLAEPQYF. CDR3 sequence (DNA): TGTGCCAGCAGCTTAAGGGGGGGACTAGCGGAACCCCAGTACTTC.

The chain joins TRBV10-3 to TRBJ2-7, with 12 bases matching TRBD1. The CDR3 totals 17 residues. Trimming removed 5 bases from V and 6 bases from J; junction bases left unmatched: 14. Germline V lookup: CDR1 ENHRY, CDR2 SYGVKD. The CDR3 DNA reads TGTGCCATCAGTCAAGTCACATCCGGGACAGGGGGCTCCGAGCAGTACTTC. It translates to CAISQVTSGTGGSEQYF.

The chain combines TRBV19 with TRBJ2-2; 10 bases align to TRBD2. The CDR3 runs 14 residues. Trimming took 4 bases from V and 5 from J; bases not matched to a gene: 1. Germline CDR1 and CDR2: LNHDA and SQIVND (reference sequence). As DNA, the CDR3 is TGTGCCAGTAGTAAAGCGGGGGGGACCGGGGAGCTGTTTTTT. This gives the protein CASSKAGGTGELFF.

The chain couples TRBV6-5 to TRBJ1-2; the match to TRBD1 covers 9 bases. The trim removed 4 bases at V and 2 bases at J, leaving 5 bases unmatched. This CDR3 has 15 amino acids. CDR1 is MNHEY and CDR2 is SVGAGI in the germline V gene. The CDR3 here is CASSSAGTGNYGYTF. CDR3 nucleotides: TGTGCCAGCAGTTCCGCCGGGACAGGGAACTATGGCTACACCTTC.

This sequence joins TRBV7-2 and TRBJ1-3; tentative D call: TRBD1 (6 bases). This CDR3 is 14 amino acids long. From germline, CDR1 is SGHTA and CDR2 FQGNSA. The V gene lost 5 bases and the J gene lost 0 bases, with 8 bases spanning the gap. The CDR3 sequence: CASSIQGSGNTIYF. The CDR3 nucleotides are TGTGCCAGCAGCATACAGGGCTCTGGAAACACCATATATTTT.

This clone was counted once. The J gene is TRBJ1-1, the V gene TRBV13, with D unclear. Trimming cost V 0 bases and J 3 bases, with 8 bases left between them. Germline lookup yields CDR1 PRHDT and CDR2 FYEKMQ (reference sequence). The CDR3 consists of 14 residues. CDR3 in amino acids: CASSLGGRDTEAFF. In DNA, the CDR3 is TGTGCCAGCAGCTTAGGGGGGAGGGACACTGAAGCTTTCTTT. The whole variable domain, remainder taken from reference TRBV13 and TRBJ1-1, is AAGVIQSPRHLIKEKRETATLKCYPIPRHDTVYWYQQGPGQDPQFLISFYEKMQSDKGSIPDRFSAQQFSDYHSELNMSSLELGDSALYFCASSLGGRDTEAFFGQGTRLTVV.

CDR3 region: CASSLEAWQDGYTF. The CDR3 coding sequence is TGTGCCAGCAGCTTAGAGGCGTGGCAGGATGGCTACACCTTC. The gene calls are TRBV11-2 and TRBJ1-2; D unresolved. The CDR3 runs to 14 residues. Trimming left V 0 bases short and J 6 bases short, with 11 bases between. Germline CDR1 is SGHAT and CDR2 is FQNNGV.

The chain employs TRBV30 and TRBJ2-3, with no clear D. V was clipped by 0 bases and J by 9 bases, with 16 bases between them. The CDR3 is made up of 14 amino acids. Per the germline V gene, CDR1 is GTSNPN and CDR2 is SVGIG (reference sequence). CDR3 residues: CAWSVRRRPRTQYF. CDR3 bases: TGTGCCTGGAGTGTACGACGGCGGCCCCGGACGCAGTATTTT.

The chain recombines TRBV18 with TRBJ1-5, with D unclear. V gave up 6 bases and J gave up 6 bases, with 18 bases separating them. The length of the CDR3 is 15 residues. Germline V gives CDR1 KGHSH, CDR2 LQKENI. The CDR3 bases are TGTGCCAGCTCCCCCTCGGGCGGGGTAGGTCAGCCCCAGCATTTT. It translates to CASSPSGGVGQPQHF.

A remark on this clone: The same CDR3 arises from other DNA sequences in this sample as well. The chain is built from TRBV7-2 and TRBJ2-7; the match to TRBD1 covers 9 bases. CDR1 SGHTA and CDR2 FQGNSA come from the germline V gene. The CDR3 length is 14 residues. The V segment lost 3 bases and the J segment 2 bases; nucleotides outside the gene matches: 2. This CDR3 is CASSLGTGTYEQYF. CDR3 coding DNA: TGTGCCAGCAGCTTGGGGACAGGGACCTACGAGCAGTACTTC.

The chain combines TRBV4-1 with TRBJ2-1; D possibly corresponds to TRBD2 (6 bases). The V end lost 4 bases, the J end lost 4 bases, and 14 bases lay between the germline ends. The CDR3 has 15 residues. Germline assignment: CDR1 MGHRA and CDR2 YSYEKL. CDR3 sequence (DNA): TGCGCCAGCAGCCCCGGGTTAGCGGCTTACAATGAGCAGTTCTTC. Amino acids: CASSPGLAAYNEQFF.

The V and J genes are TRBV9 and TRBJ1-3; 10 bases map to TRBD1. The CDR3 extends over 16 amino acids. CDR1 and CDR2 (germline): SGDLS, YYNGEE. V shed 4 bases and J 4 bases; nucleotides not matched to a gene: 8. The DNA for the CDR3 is TGTGCCAGCAGCTCCTCCGGGACAGGGGTCGGAAACACCATATATTTT. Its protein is CASSSSGTGVGNTIYF.

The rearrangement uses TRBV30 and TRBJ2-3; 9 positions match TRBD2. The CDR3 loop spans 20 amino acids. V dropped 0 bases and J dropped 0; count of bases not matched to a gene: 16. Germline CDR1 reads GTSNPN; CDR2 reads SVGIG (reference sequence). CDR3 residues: CAWSVKGVRGGAPSTDTQYF. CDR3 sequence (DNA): TGTGCCTGGAGTGTAAAGGGTGTACGCGGGGGGGCCCCTAGCACAGATACGCAGTATTTT.